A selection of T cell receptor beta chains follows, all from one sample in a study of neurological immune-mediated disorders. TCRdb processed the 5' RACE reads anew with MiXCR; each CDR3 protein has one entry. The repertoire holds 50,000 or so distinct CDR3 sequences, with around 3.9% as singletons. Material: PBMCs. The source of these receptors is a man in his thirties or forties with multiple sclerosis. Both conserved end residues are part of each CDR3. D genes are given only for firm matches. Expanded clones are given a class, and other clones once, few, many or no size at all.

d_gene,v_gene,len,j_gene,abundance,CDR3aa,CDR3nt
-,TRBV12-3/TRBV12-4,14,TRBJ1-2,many,CASSKTGGSYGYTF,TGTGCCAGCAGCAAAACCGGGGGGAGCTATGGCTACACCTTC
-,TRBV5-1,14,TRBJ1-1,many,CASSLPTEGGSAFF,TGCGCCAGCAGCTTACCCACAGAGGGGGGAAGTGCTTTCTTT
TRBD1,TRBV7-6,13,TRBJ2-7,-,CASSLGTGTEQYF,TGTGCCAGCAGCTTAGGGACAGGGACCGAGCAGTACTTC
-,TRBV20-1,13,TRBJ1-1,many,CSAPRRGGTEAFF,TGCAGTGCTCCCCGACGGGGAGGTACTGAAGCTTTCTTT
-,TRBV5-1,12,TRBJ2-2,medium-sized,CASSLNTGELFF,TGCGCCAGCAGCTTGAACACCGGGGAGCTGTTTTTT
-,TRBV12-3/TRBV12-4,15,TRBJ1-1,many,CASSLSSTGETEAFF,TGTGCCAGCAGTTTATCGTCCACAGGCGAAACTGAAGCTTTCTTT
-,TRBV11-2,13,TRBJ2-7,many,CASSLGIIYEQYF,TGTGCCAGCAGCTTAGGCATCATCTACGAGCAGTACTTC
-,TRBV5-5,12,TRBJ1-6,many,CASSLEVSPLHF,TGTGCCAGCAGCTTGGAGGTTTCACCCCTCCACTTT
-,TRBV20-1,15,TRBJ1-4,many,CSARDYLGQGEKLFF,TGCAGTGCTAGAGATTATCTGGGGCAGGGGGAAAAACTGTTTTTT
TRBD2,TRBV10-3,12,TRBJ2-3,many,CAISASGNTQYF,TGTGCCATCAGTGCTAGCGGAAATACGCAGTATTTT
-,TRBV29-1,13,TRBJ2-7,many,CSVEDRRANEQYF,TGCAGCGTTGAAGATCGGCGAGCTAACGAGCAGTACTTC
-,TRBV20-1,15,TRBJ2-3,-,CSARPATRGTDTQYF,TGCAGTGCTAGACCCGCGACTAGAGGCACAGATACGCAGTATTTT
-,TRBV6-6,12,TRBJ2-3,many,CASREGGDTQYF,TGTGCCAGCAGGGAAGGGGGAGATACGCAGTATTTT
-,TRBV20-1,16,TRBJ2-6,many,CSAGNVAGPGANVLTF,TGCAGTGCGGGCAACGTCGCCGGGCCTGGGGCCAACGTCCTGACTTTC
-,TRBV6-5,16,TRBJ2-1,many,CASGGLARAPYNEQFF,TGTGCCAGCGGAGGGCTAGCGAGAGCCCCCTACAATGAGCAGTTCTTC
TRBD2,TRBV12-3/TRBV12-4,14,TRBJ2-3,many,CASSSGSSPDTQYF,TGTGCCAGCAGTAGCGGGAGCTCCCCAGATACGCAGTATTTT
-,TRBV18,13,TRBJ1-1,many,CASSPAGDTEAFF,TGTGCCAGCTCACCAGCGGGGGACACTGAAGCTTTCTTT
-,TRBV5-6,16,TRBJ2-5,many,CASSLGLASIQETQYF,TGTGCCAGCAGCTTGGGGCTAGCCTCTATCCAAGAGACCCAGTACTTC
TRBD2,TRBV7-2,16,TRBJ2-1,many,CASSAAGTSVYNEQFF,TGTGCCAGCAGCGCAGCCGGGACTAGCGTCTACAATGAGCAGTTCTTC
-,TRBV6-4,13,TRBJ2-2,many,CASSPQGTGELFF,TGTGCCAGCAGTCCCCAGGGCACCGGGGAGCTGTTTTTT
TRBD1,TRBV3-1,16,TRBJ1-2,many,CASSQELLRQGEGYTF,TGTGCCAGCAGCCAAGAGCTCCTCCGACAGGGTGAGGGCTACACCTTC
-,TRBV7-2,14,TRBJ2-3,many,CASSGGDHTDTQYF,TGTGCCAGCTCAGGGGGGGACCACACAGATACGCAGTATTTT
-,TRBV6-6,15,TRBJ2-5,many,CASSYARPHVETQYF,TGTGCCAGCAGTTACGCACGACCCCATGTGGAGACCCAGTACTTC
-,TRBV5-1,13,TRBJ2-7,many,CASSKGGNYEQYF,TGCGCCAGCAGTAAGGGGGGAAACTACGAGCAGTACTTC
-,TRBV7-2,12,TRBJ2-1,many,CASSFGENEQFF,TGTGCCAGCAGCTTCGGGGAGAATGAGCAGTTCTTC
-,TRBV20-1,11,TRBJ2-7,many,CSARDSYEQYF,TGCAGTGCTAGAGACAGTTACGAGCAGTACTTC
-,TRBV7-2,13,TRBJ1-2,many,CASSLRENYGYTF,TGTGCCAGCAGCCTCAGGGAGAACTATGGCTACACCTTC
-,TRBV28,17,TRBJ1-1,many,CASSTTTYGHLNTEAFF,TGTGCCAGCAGTACTACGACGTATGGACATCTGAACACTGAAGCTTTCTTT
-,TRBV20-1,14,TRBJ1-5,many,CSARDSHSNQPQHF,TGCAGTGCTAGAGACAGCCATAGCAATCAGCCCCAGCATTTT
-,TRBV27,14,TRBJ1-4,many,CASSLNRASEKLFF,TGTGCCAGCAGTTTGAACAGGGCGTCGGAAAAACTGTTTTTT
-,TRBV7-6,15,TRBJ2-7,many,CASSLDSSNSYEQYF,TGTGCCAGCAGCCTAGACAGCTCGAACTCCTACGAGCAGTACTTC
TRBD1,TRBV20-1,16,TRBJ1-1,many,CSAVQLGQGMNTEAFF,TGCAGTGCTGTACAATTGGGACAGGGTATGAACACTGAAGCTTTCTTT
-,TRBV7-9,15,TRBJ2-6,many,CASSFSGAGANVLTF,TGTGCCAGCAGCTTTTCCGGAGCCGGGGCCAACGTCCTGACTTTC
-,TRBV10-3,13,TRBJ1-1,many,CAIRGTLNTEAFF,TGTGCCATCAGGGGTACCTTGAACACTGAAGCTTTCTTT
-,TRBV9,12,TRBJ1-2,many,CASSGRDYGYTF,TGTGCCAGCAGCGGGAGAGACTATGGCTACACCTTC
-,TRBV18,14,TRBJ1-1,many,CASSQGEVNTEAFF,TGTGCCAGCTCACAGGGGGAGGTGAACACTGAAGCTTTCTTT
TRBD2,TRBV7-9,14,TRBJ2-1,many,CASNPWTSGNEQFF,TGTGCCAGCAACCCTTGGACTAGCGGCAATGAGCAGTTCTTC
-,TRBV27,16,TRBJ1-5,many,CASSPQGRDSNQPQHF,TGTGCCAGCAGCCCACAGGGTAGGGATAGCAATCAGCCCCAGCATTTT
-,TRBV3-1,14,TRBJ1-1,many,CASSLREMNTEAFF,TGTGCCAGCAGCCTCCGGGAGATGAACACTGAAGCTTTCTTT
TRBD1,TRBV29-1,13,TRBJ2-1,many,CSVDGDRGHEQFF,TGCAGCGTTGACGGGGACAGGGGCCATGAGCAGTTCTTC